What follows are 3 T cell receptor beta chains derived from one specimen sequenced in a study of T cells after posttransplantation cyclophosphamide. Clones were sequenced by immunoSEQ multiplex PCR, and TCRdb holds only the in-frame ones, with some missing. The sample is made up of about 12,000 clones, none counted only once. Treatment was busulfan-fludarabine conditioning, a marrow graft, and cyclophosphamide on days +3 and +4. The starting material was PBMCs, obtained after allogeneic stem cell transplant with posttransplant cyclophosphamide. These receptors were collected from a female patient aged 35-55 years who received an allogeneic stem cell transplant from a related donor, was CMV-positive, and had acute GVHD only. Some T cells may trace back to the graft donor.

The V call is TRBV10-3, the J call TRBJ2-5, with TRBD1 identical over 7 bases. With the DNA end fitting TRBJ2-7 better, the J assignment may be wrong. Per germline, CDR1 ENHRY and CDR2 SYGVKD. This CDR3 is built from 13 residues. The CDR3 coding sequence is TGTGCCATCAAGGACAGGATCTCCTACGAGCAGTACTTC. Protein sequence: CAIKDRISYEQYF.

The chain couples TRBV7-8 to TRBJ2-4; 11 nucleotides line up with TRBD2. J gave up 8 bases and V 3 bases, and 3 bases lay outside the gene matches. The germline gives CDR1 SGHVS, CDR2 FQNEAQ. CDR3 size: 14 residues. CDR3: CASSFDSGRDIQYF. The CDR3 DNA reads TGTGCCAGCAGCTTCGATAGCGGGAGGGACATTCAGTACTTC. The variable domain in full, with the rest retrieved from reference TRBV7-8 and TRBJ2-4, is GAGVSQSPRYKVAKRGQDVALRCDPISGHVSLFWYQQALGQGPEFLTYFQNEAQLDKSGLPSDRFFAERPEGSVSTLKIQRTQQEDSAVYLCASSFDSGRDIQYFGAGTRLSVL.

This clone was counted between two and nine times. This rearrangement joins TRBV7-9 to TRBJ2-5; TRBD2 matches 8 bases. Germline values: CDR1 SEHNR, CDR2 FQNEAQ (reference sequence). The CDR3 covers 17 residues. Trimming at V came to 1 base and at J to 4 bases, leaving 11 bases not matched to a gene. The CDR3 sequence: CASSLVVSGAGVETQYF. The CDR3 DNA sequence: TGTGCCAGCAGCTTAGTAGTAAGCGGAGCGGGAGTAGAGACCCAGTACTTC. Full variable domain (rest looked up from reference TRBV7-9 and TRBJ2-5): DTGVSQNPRHKITKRGQNVTFRCDPISEHNRLYWYRQTLGQGPEFLTYFQNEAQLEKSRLLSDRFSAERPKGSFSTLEIQRTEQGDSAMYLCASSLVVSGAGVETQYFGPGTRLLVL.